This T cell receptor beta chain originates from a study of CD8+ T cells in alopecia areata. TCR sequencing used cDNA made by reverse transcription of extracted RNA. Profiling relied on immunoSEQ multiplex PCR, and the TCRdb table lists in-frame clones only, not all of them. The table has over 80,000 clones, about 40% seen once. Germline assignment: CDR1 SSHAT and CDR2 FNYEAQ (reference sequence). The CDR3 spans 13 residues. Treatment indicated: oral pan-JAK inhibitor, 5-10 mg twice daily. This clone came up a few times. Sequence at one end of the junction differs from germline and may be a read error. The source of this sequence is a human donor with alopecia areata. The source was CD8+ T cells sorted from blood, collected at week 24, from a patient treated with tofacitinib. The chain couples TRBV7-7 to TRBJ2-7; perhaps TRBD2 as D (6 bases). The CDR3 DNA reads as TGTGCTAGCAGCTTAGCGCACGGGGGCGAGCAGTACTTC. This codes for CASSLAHGGEQYF.